These 9 T cell receptor beta chains were sequenced from one sample in a study of CD8+ T cells in alopecia areata. Following extraction, RNA underwent reverse transcription to cDNA, which served as the sequencing template. This table comes from immunoSEQ multiplex PCR, and its TCRdb copy is limited to in-frame clones, with some not included. Here the sample spans 120,000 or so clones, 45% to 50% being singletons. Sample: NKG2D-low CD8+ T cells sorted from blood. These receptor sequences come from a human donor with alopecia areata.

The chain is built from TRBV4-2 and TRBJ2-5; 8 bases are a match to TRBD1. The V and J ends lost 4 bases and 1 base, in that order; junction bases with no gene match: 5. This CDR3 region has 15 residues. From germline, CDR1 is LGHNA and CDR2 YNFKEQ. The DNA of the CDR3 is TGTGCCAGCAGCCTATCGACAGGGGTCCAAGAGACCCAGTACTTC. Residues: CASSLSTGVQETQYF.

The rearrangement joins TRBV4-1 to TRBJ1-2, with D uncertain. This CDR3 comprises 16 residues. Germline CDR1 and CDR2: MGHRA and YSYEKL. Trimming took off 0 bases at V and 4 bases at J, with 15 bases between the two ends. The CDR3 is CASSQENAKSVYGYTF. The CDR3 bases are TGCGCCAGCAGCCAAGAAAACGCAAAATCGGTCTATGGCTACACCTTC.

J is TRBJ2-3 and V is TRBV11-2; D not certain. The CDR3 extends over 11 amino acids. Trimming shortened V by 5 bases and J by 9 bases, and 9 bases separated the two germline ends. Looked up from germline, CDR1 is SGHAT and CDR2 is FQNNGV. CDR3 sequence: CASSATTTQYF. The CDR3 nucleotides are TGTGCCAGCAGCGCTACTACGACGCAGTATTTT.

This clone was recorded once. The rearrangement uses TRBV30 and TRBJ1-1, with TRBD1 matching over 8 bases. Germline V gene lookup returns CDR1 GTSNPN and CDR2 SVGIG (reference sequence). V gave up 3 bases and J gave up 6 bases; unmatched junction bases: 9. The CDR3 sequence is 14 residues long. The CDR3 DNA follows: TGTGCCTGGAGGCGTGGACAGGGAGTGTCTGAAGCTTTCTTT. Protein: CAWRRGQGVSEAFF.

The V gene is TRBV9, the J gene TRBJ2-1, with unresolved D. The CDR3 is 14 residues long. Trimming removed 4 bases at V and 9 bases at J, with 17 bases between. Looked up from germline, CDR1 is SGDLS and CDR2 is YYNGEE. The CDR3 DNA is TGTGCCAGCAGCCACGGTCATATTAGTAGTGAGCAGTTCTTC. Translation gives CASSHGHISSEQFF. Full variable domain (rest looked up from reference TRBV9 and TRBJ2-1): DSGVTQTPKHLITATGQRVTLRCSPRSGDLSVYWYQQSLDQGLQFLIQYYNGEERAKGNILERFSAQQFPDLHSELNLSSLELGDSALYFCASSHGHISSEQFFGPGTRLTVL.

This chain links TRBV7-8 with TRBJ2-7; D gene uncertain. This CDR3 spans 14 amino acids. The V gene's germline CDR1 is SGHVS and CDR2 FQNEAQ. V was shortened by 3 bases and J by 4 bases, with 13 bases between the two germline ends. CDR3 sequence: CASSFRDILYEQYF. Here the CDR3 DNA reads TGTGCCAGCAGCTTCCGTGACATCCTTTACGAGCAGTACTTC.

This clone was seen more than once but under ten times. The V call is TRBV29-1, the J call TRBJ2-7; D may be TRBD1 (6 bases). The CDR3 consists of 15 residues. V dropped 6 bases and J dropped 3 bases, with 21 bases sitting between them. CDR1 and CDR2 from the germline V gene are SQVTM and ANQGSEA. In DNA, the CDR3 is TGCAGCGTGGGGGACCGGGACATCAACGACTACGAGCAGTACTTC. Translated: CSVGDRDINDYEQYF.

Comments on this clone: Other nucleotide sequences from this sample produce the same CDR3. The chain is built from TRBV29-1 and TRBJ2-5; no definite D call. V was pared by 2 bases and J by 4 bases, with 8 bases between. The CDR3 consists of 12 residues. CDR1 is SQVTM, CDR2 ANQGSEA, per germline. The CDR3 loop reads CSVETDSETQYF. DNA for the CDR3: TGCAGCGTTGAAACTGACTCAGAGACCCAGTACTTC.

This clone was recorded a few times. The chain uses TRBV30 and TRBJ2-3, with TRBD1 matching 10 bases. This CDR3 is built from 16 residues. Trimming removed 5 bases from V and 3 bases from J; junction bases left unmatched: 11. Germline V gene sequence: CDR1 GTSNPN, CDR2 SVGIG (reference sequence). DNA of the CDR3: TGTGCCTGGGAAGAAAAGACAGGGGGCATGACAGATACGCAGTATTTT. Translation gives CAWEEKTGGMTDTQYF.